This T cell receptor beta chain appears in the sequencing data of a study of blood T cell repertoires in COVID-19. As for the study in general: Sources were T cells, B-cell-depleted T cells, or PBMCs; the material itself was cDNA or gDNA.

In the original processing: Amplification of reference gene primers provided the estimated nucleated cell counts. Generated by immunoSEQ multiplex PCR, the TCRdb table keeps only in-frame clones and is missing some. The V and J calls and clone size are taken from that table; D and trimming were inferred from the DNA. The sample includes 150,000 or so clones, about 86% of them seen just once. The clonotype originates from a woman of 80 years or more with acute or convalescent COVID-19. Source material: peripheral blood.

CDR3 sequence reads: CASSLTPSGGANEQFF. CDR3 nucleotide sequence: TGTGCCAGCAGCTTAACGCCTAGCGGGGGGGCCAATGAGCAGTTCTTC. The chain joins TRBV7-3 to TRBJ2-1; 12 bases fit TRBD2. CDR1 SGHTA and CDR2 FQGTGA come from the germline V gene. The CDR3 covers 16 residues. The V and J ends lost 0 bases and 6 bases, in that order; junction bases with no gene match: 3.